This TCR beta chain was sequenced for a study of PD-L1 blockade in urothelial cancer. Across the whole study: Patients went on atezolizumab around 2014, receiving 1,200 mg intravenously every 3 weeks. As for prior chemotherapy regimens, patients had received 0 to 3. The authors examined blood 3 weeks (second dose) and 6 weeks after treatment start.

The time point is: peripheral blood 6 weeks after treatment start. Synthetic TCR analog templates were spiked into each PCR. Assay used: immunoSEQ multiplex PCR; TCRdb lists only in-frame clones, some missing. The table shows about 43,000 clones, with under 90% occurring only once. CDR1 MDHEN and CDR2 SYDVKM come from the germline V gene. The CDR3 runs 16 residues. Trimming stripped 2 bases from V and 0 bases from J, with 11 bases between. The receptor's source is a man in his 60s with urothelial cancer. The rearrangement links TRBV28 to TRBJ1-3; possible D gene TRBD1, 6 bases. The material sequenced was PBMCs, taken around atezolizumab (anti-PD-L1) treatment. The DNA of the CDR3 is TGTGCCAGCAGTTTACCAGGGGCTTACTCTGGAAACACCATATATTTT. Its protein is CASSLPGAYSGNTIYF.